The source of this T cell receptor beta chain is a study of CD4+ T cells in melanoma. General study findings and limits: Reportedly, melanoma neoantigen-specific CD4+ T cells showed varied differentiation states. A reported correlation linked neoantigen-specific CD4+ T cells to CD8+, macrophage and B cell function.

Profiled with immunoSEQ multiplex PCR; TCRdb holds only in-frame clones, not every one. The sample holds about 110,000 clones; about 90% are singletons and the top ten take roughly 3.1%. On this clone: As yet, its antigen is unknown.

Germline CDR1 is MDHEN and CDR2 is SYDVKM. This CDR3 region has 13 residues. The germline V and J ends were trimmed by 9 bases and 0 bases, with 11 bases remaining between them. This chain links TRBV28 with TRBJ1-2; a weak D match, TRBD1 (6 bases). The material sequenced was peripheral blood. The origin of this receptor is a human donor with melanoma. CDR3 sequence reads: CASGTPANYGYTF. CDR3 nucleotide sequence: TGTGCCAGTGGGACACCAGCTAACTATGGCTACACCTTC.